The rows below give T cell receptor beta chains drawn from one sample of a study of blood T cells in healthy people across ages. TCRdb re-called the 5' RACE reads with MiXCR, one entry per CDR3 protein. The sample holds approximately 820,000 distinct CDR3 sequences; approximately 48% are singletons and the top ten take under 20%. Sequenced material: blood. The receptors were sampled from a man in his fifties or sixties in good health. Each CDR3 is given with its conserved first and last residue. A D gene is named only where the DNA matches it firmly. Clone size is not always given. Where it is, it says once, few, many or a class for expanded clones.

TRBD1	NA	TRBV18	TRBJ1-2	CASSPLGTGGDGYTF	TGTGCCAGCTCACCCCTCGGGACAGGGGGCGATGGCTACACCTTC
TRBD2	NA	TRBV4-1	TRBJ2-7	CASSQERGGLSYEQYF	TGCGCCAGCAGCCAGGAGCGGGGGGGCCTTTCGTACGAGCAGTACTTC
NA	NA	TRBV11-2	TRBJ2-5	CASSYTGILETQYF	TGTGCCAGCAGCTACACAGGGATTTTGGAGACCCAGTACTTC
NA	NA	TRBV27	TRBJ2-7	CASSSAPRQYEQYF	TGTGCCAGCAGTTCTGCCCCTAGGCAGTACGAGCAGTACTTC
TRBD2	NA	TRBV7-8	TRBJ2-3	CASSLELAGMTDTQYF	TGTGCCAGCAGCTTAGAACTAGCGGGGATGACAGATACGCAGTATTTT
TRBD1	NA	TRBV9	TRBJ2-6	CASRLEPGQGASGANVLTF	TGTGCCAGCAGACTCGAACCCGGACAGGGGGCCTCTGGGGCCAACGTCCTGACTTTC
NA	once	TRBV20-1	TRBJ2-1	CSASDGRNEQFF	TGCAGTGCTAGTGACGGACGGAATGAGCAGTTCTTC
NA	NA	TRBV5-1	TRBJ1-2	CASSFKGGYTF	TGCGCCAGCAGCTTCAAAGGGGGCTACACCTTC
NA	few	TRBV5-1	TRBJ2-5	CASSPGQYQETQYF	TGTGCCAGCAGCCCCGGACAGTACCAAGAGACCCAGTACTTC
NA	many	TRBV7-2	TRBJ1-1	CASSLVVNTEAFF	TGTGCCAGCAGCTTAGTTGTGAACACTGAAGCTTTCTTT
TRBD1	NA	TRBV5-1	TRBJ2-5	CASSFQDRGEETQYF	TGCGCCAGCAGCTTTCAGGACAGGGGGGAAGAGACCCAGTACTTC
NA	NA	TRBV6-6	TRBJ2-5	CASSRQSRGNLETQYF	TGTGCCAGCAGCCGACAGAGCAGGGGAAATCTAGAGACCCAGTACTTC
NA	NA	TRBV3-1	TRBJ2-5	CASSQEHSQARQYF	TGTGCCAGCAGCCAAGAGCATTCACAGGCAAGGCAGTACTTC
NA	few	TRBV3-1	TRBJ1-1	CASSPGGGGAAFF	TGTGCCAGCAGCCCCGGAGGAGGGGGTGCGGCTTTCTTT
NA	NA	TRBV18	TRBJ1-2	CASSPGAGAYGYTF	TGTGCCAGCTCCCCCGGGGCAGGAGCTTATGGCTACACCTTC
TRBD1	NA	TRBV6-2/TRBV6-3	TRBJ2-7	CASRSSGTVRYEQYF	TGTGCCAGCAGATCCTCGGGGACAGTACGCTACGAGCAGTACTTC
NA	NA	TRBV27	TRBJ1-4	CASKQFNWEKLFF	TGTGCCAGCAAACAGTTTAATTGGGAAAAACTGTTTTTT
TRBD1	NA	TRBV4-3	TRBJ1-6	CASSQTDRANSPLHF	TGCGCCAGCAGCCAAACCGACAGGGCAAATTCACCCCTCCACTTT
TRBD1	NA	TRBV9	TRBJ2-5	CASSATGDSGTQYF	TGTGCCAGCAGCGCAACAGGGGATTCTGGGACCCAGTACTTC
TRBD1	NA	TRBV7-9	TRBJ2-3	CASSFGTGDTDTQYF	TGTGCCAGCAGCTTCGGGACAGGAGACACAGATACGCAGTATTTT
TRBD1	few	TRBV6-1	TRBJ1-5	CASRGLTGGRQPQHF	TGTGCCAGCAGGGGACTGACAGGGGGCAGACAGCCCCAGCATTTT
TRBD2	NA	TRBV20-1	TRBJ2-1	CSATSGVNPWGEQFF	TGCAGTGCTACTAGCGGGGTAAACCCTTGGGGTGAGCAGTTCTTC
NA	once	TRBV15	TRBJ1-4	CATSRAANEKLFF	TGTGCCACCAGCAGAGCCGCGAATGAAAAACTGTTTTTT
TRBD1	NA	TRBV7-2	TRBJ1-2	CASSLNGQGGSGYTF	TGTGCCAGCAGCTTAAACGGACAGGGGGGGTCTGGCTACACCTTC
TRBD2	NA	TRBV12-3/TRBV12-4	TRBJ2-3	CASSPAAGGFTDTQYF	TGTGCCAGCAGCCCGGCGGCGGGGGGTTTCACAGATACGCAGTATTTT
NA	NA	TRBV4-3	TRBJ1-1	CASSQDQGGDTEAFF	TGCGCCAGCAGCCAAGACCAGGGAGGGGACACTGAAGCTTTCTTT
NA	NA	TRBV12-3/TRBV12-4	TRBJ1-1	CASTVGMLTEAFF	TGTGCCAGCACCGTAGGGATGCTCACTGAAGCTTTCTTT
NA	NA	TRBV5-6	TRBJ1-1	CASSSGNTRAFF	TGCGCCAGCAGCTCGGGGAACACCCGAGCTTTCTTT
TRBD1	NA	TRBV5-6	TRBJ1-1	CASSLLDRLNTEAFF	TGTGCCAGCAGCTTGTTGGACAGGCTGAACACTGAAGCTTTCTTT
TRBD2	many	TRBV7-7	TRBJ2-5	CASSPSSGGEETQYF	TGTGCCAGCAGCCCATCTAGCGGGGGCGAGGAGACCCAGTACTTC
NA	NA	TRBV4-1	TRBJ1-2	CASSQDFRVFTF	TGCGCCAGCAGCCAAGATTTCAGGGTCTTCACCTTC
TRBD1	NA	TRBV3-1	TRBJ1-4	CASSQSYTGGSEKLFF	TGTGCCAGCAGCCAATCCTATACAGGGGGCAGTGAAAAACTGTTTTTT
NA	NA	TRBV20-1	TRBJ1-2	CSANGQSMVYGYTF	TGCAGTGCCAACGGACAGTCCATGGTATATGGCTACACCTTC
NA	NA	TRBV28	TRBJ2-1	CASSSMMSGAQNEQFF	TGTGCCAGCAGTTCCATGATGTCGGGGGCCCAAAATGAGCAGTTCTTC
NA	NA	TRBV29-1	TRBJ2-5	CSVLGSGSRRETQYF	TGCAGCGTTCTTGGATCCGGGTCAAGGAGGGAGACCCAGTACTTC
NA	NA	TRBV7-2	TRBJ2-1	CASSPASPYNEQFF	TGTGCCAGCAGCCCCGCTAGCCCCTACAATGAGCAGTTCTTC
NA	NA	TRBV4-2	TRBJ2-1	CASRTIRDTSREQFF	TGTGCCAGCAGGACAATCCGGGACACCTCACGGGAGCAGTTCTTC
NA	NA	TRBV20-1	TRBJ1-3	CSARVKGSGNTIYF	TGCAGTGCTAGAGTTAAGGGATCTGGAAACACCATATATTTT
NA	NA	TRBV20-1	TRBJ2-1	CSARDIRNEQFF	TGCAGTGCTAGAGATATAAGGAATGAGCAGTTCTTC
TRBD1	NA	TRBV6-6	TRBJ1-1	CASRTGTGGAGFF	TGTGCCAGCAGAACCGGGACAGGGGGCGCCGGTTTCTTT
NA	NA	TRBV12-3/TRBV12-4	TRBJ2-5	CASSLFGGPQETQYF	TGTGCCAGCAGTTTATTCGGGGGCCCTCAAGAGACCCAGTACTTC
TRBD2	few	TRBV10-1	TRBJ2-3	CASSGVAGGTDTQYF	TGCGCCAGCAGTGGAGTAGCGGGGGGTACAGATACGCAGTATTTT